These 15 T cell receptor beta chains came from one sample sequenced in a study of lymphopenia after photon versus proton radiotherapy. Here immunoSEQ multiplex PCR was the method, and the copy in TCRdb shows in-frame clones only, minus some. The repertoire holds 6,500 to 8,500 clones, with 85% to 95% as singletons. The input for sequencing was peripheral blood, taken from a patient treated with photon-based radiotherapy. The source of these receptors is a woman aged 45-59 years with cholangiocarcinoma.

This chain joins TRBV30 and TRBJ2-2; D is unresolved. Germline V CDR1 and CDR2: GTSNPN, SVGIG (reference sequence). This CDR3 spans 13 amino acids. Trimming took 0 bases from V and 6 from J, leaving 8 bases between them. The CDR3 DNA is TGTGCCTGGAGTGTACATACACCCGGGGAGCTGTTTTTT. Translation: CAWSVHTPGELFF.

This chain joins TRBV10-2 and TRBJ2-7; D call uncertain. The CDR3 extends over 18 amino acids. CDR1 is WSHSY and CDR2 is SAAADI in the germline V gene. Trimming removed 7 bases at V and 5 bases at J, with 30 bases between. The chain's CDR3 is CASTPGDPRLLFFDEQYF. In nucleotides, the CDR3 is TGCGCCAGCACCCCGGGCGATCCGCGGCTGCTTTTTTTTGACGAGCAGTACTTC.

The chain carries TRBV2 and TRBJ1-1; D not resolved. The CDR3 is 13 residues long. CDR1 SNHLY and CDR2 FYNNEI come from the germline V gene. Trimming removed 2 bases at V and 2 bases at J, with 6 bases between. In nucleotides, the CDR3 is TGTGCCAGCAGTGAATGGTTTAACACTGAAGCTTTCTTT. Residues: CASSEWFNTEAFF.

The chain couples TRBV2 to TRBJ1-1; D is ambiguous. The germline V gene encodes CDR1 SNHLY and CDR2 FYNNEI. There are 13 residues in the CDR3. V lost 3 bases and J lost 2, with 7 bases in between. The CDR3 bases are TGTGCCAGCAGTGACGTGGGAAACACTGAAGCTTTCTTT. It codes for CASSDVGNTEAFF. The full variable domain, its missing parts supplied by reference TRBV2 and TRBJ1-1, is EPEVTQTPSHQVTQMGQEVILRCVPISNHLYFYWYRQILGQKVEFLVSFYNNEISEKSEIFDDQFSVERPDGSNFTLKIRSTKLEDSAMYFCASSDVGNTEAFFGQGTRLTVV.

This clone has just one count. The genes are TRBV10-3 and TRBJ1-1; perhaps TRBD1 as D (6 bases). This CDR3 region has 14 residues. Trimming removed 7 bases at V and 5 bases at J, with 17 bases between. Per germline, CDR1 ENHRY and CDR2 SYGVKD. CDR3: CAIKGWGAETEAFF. CDR3 bases: TGTGCCATCAAAGGGTGGGGGGCAGAAACTGAAGCTTTCTTT.

In this sample, this clone turned up once. The J gene is TRBJ1-2, the V gene TRBV29-1; 9 bases are a match to TRBD1. The J segment lost 7 bases and the V segment lost 4 bases, leaving 4 bases of the junction unmatched. The CDR3 contains 12 residues. The germline V gene has CDR1 SQVTM and CDR2 ANQGSEA. CDR3 nucleotide sequence: TGCAGCGTTGGGGGACAGGGAACTGGCTACACCTTC. It translates to CSVGGQGTGYTF.

CDR3 coding DNA: TGCGCCAGCTCGCCGAACACCGGGGAGCTGTTTTTT. Translated, it gives CASSPNTGELFF. V and J are TRBV10-1 and TRBJ2-2; no clear D. From germline, CDR1 is WNHNN and CDR2 SYGVQD (reference sequence). V was shortened by 8 bases and J by 0 bases, with 4 bases between the two germline ends. There are 12 residues in the CDR3.

This clone has just one count. The chain links TRBV29-1 to TRBJ2-7; either TRBD1 or TRBD2 may supply D (5 bases each). Trimming pared 7 bases from V and 0 bases from J, leaving 13 bases between. The CDR3 is made up of 13 amino acids. CDR1 is SQVTM and CDR2 is ANQGSEA in the germline V gene. DNA of the CDR3: TGCAGCGCCCGGGGACCGACCTCCTACGAGCAGTACTTC. Translating gives CSARGPTSYEQYF.

This chain links TRBV19 with TRBJ1-2; 9 bases agree with TRBD1. The CDR3 extends over 15 amino acids. The V gene end was trimmed by 9 bases and the J gene end by 5 bases; junction bases not matched to a gene: 13. Germline CDR1 reads LNHDA; CDR2 reads SQIVND (reference sequence). The CDR3 loop reads CASGYLGTGMYGYTF. The CDR3 nucleotides read TGTGCCAGCGGATACCTTGGGACAGGGATGTATGGCTACACCTTC.

The gene calls are TRBV29-1 and TRBJ2-3; 9 nucleotides line up with TRBD1. With V trimmed by 3 bases and J by 5 bases, 6 bases remained unmatched. Germline V gene lookup returns CDR1 SQVTM and CDR2 ANQGSEA. This CDR3 is built from 14 residues. The CDR3 coding sequence is TGCAGCGTTGACCGGGACAGGGCATTAGATACGCAGTATTTT. Translation: CSVDRDRALDTQYF.

The chain has TRBV10-3 and TRBJ1-3; the D is unclear. The CDR3 runs 15 residues. Germline CDR1 ENHRY, CDR2 SYGVKD. V lost 0 bases and J lost 2, with 8 bases in between. The CDR3 loop reads CAISESVPTGNTIYF. CDR3 nucleotides: TGTGCCATCAGTGAGTCGGTACCAACTGGAAACACCATATATTTT.

This rearrangement joins TRBV7-6 to TRBJ2-5, with a weak D call TRBD2 (6 bases). The germline V gene has CDR1 SGHVS and CDR2 FNYEAQ. Trimming shortened V by 5 bases and J by 2 bases, and 12 bases separated the two germline ends. This CDR3 comprises 14 residues. The CDR3 reads CASSLRGLQETQYF. The DNA for the CDR3 is TGTGCCAGCAGCCTGCGGGGACTTCAAGAGACCCAGTACTTC.

The rearrangement links TRBV4-1 to TRBJ1-4; D remains ambiguous. Germline CDR1 is MGHRA and CDR2 is YSYEKL. V was trimmed by 1 base and J by 10 bases, leaving 13 bases between them. CDR3 length: 14 residues. CDR3 sequence reads: CASSQVLGLGKLFF. CDR3 sequence (DNA): TGCGCCAGCAGCCAAGTCCTAGGGCTAGGAAAACTGTTTTTT.

This clone was found once. The rearrangement joins TRBV7-9 to TRBJ1-2; no clear D. The V end was cut by 5 bases, the J end by 0 bases, with 10 bases between. The CDR3 spans 14 residues. The germline gives CDR1 SEHNR, CDR2 FQNEAQ (reference sequence). Here the CDR3 DNA reads TGTGCCAGCAGCCCCGACACATCTAACTATGGCTACACCTTC. As protein: CASSPDTSNYGYTF.

V gene TRBV18 combines with J gene TRBJ1-4, with 9 bases fitting TRBD1. V dropped 4 bases and J dropped 7; count of bases not matched to a gene: 7. Germline CDR1 reads KGHSH; CDR2 reads LQKENI. The CDR3 has 15 residues. In nucleotides, the CDR3 is TGTGCCAGCTCACAAAGACAGGGGGAAGGTGAAAAACTGTTTTTT. As protein: CASSQRQGEGEKLFF.